One sample yielded the 3 T cell receptor beta chains listed below, sequenced in a study of OX40 agonist ivuxolimab in advanced cancers. Clones were read by immunoSEQ multiplex PCR, and TCRdb kept only the in-frame ones, dropping some. The sample has roughly 25,000 clones, roughly 86% seen once. The sequencing here drew on CD4+ or CD8+ T cells sorted from blood, taken in a trial of the OX40 agonist ivuxolimab. The receptors stem from an adult with an advanced solid tumor such as melanoma, head and neck, liver or kidney cancer.

V is TRBV10-1 and J is TRBJ2-7, with a tentative D call TRBD1 (6 bases). Trimming cost V 4 bases and J 3 bases, with 10 bases left between them. Germline-derived CDR1 and CDR2 are WNHNN and SYGVQD (reference sequence). The CDR3 is 13 residues long. CDR3 DNA sequence: TGCGCCAGCAGTGGACAGGACCTCTACGAGCAGTACTTC. It is translated as CASSGQDLYEQYF.

The chain has TRBV4-1 and TRBJ1-1; D might be TRBD1 (5 bases). Germline V gives CDR1 MGHRA, CDR2 YSYEKL. Trimming pared 4 bases from V and 3 bases from J, leaving 9 bases between. CDR3 length equals 13 residues. The CDR3 is CASSRRGDTEAFF. The CDR3, as DNA: TGCGCCAGCAGCCGCCGGGGGGACACTGAAGCTTTCTTT.

The chain is built from TRBV27 and TRBJ1-1; 12 bases are shared with TRBD1. Germline V CDR1 and CDR2: MNHEY, SMNVEV (reference sequence). The V segment lost 5 bases and the J segment 5 bases; nucleotides outside the gene matches: 9. The CDR3 extends over 16 amino acids. The CDR3 loop is CASSLRDRGHLTEAFF. CDR3 bases: TGTGCCAGCAGTCTCCGGGACAGGGGGCACTTGACTGAAGCTTTCTTT.